This T cell receptor (beta chain) was documented in a study of shared clonotypes between healthy human individuals. This CDR3 spans 16 amino acids. The V gene's germline CDR1 is SGHTA and CDR2 FQGNSA. V lost 2 bases and J lost 5, with 18 bases in between. Here immunoSEQ multiplex PCR was the method, and the copy in TCRdb shows in-frame clones only, minus some. The sample consists of roughly 1,100,000 clones, about 76% of them appearing once. This clone was counted only a few times. The source is a man aged 18 to 29 in good health. The sequenced sample consisted of memory CD4+ T cells sorted from blood. Subset in this sample: CD45RA-negative fraction. V and J are TRBV7-2 and TRBJ1-2; possibly TRBD1 for D (5 bases). The CDR3 loop is CASSLISGLTPYGYTF. CDR3 nucleotide sequence: TGTGCCAGCAGCTTAATATCGGGACTCACCCCTTATGGCTACACCTTC. Drawing the rest from reference TRBV7-2 and TRBJ1-2, the complete variable domain is GAGVSQSPSNKVTEKGKDVELRCDPISGHTALYWYRQSLGQGLEFLIYFQGNSAPDKSGLPSDRFSAERTGGSVSTLTIQRTQQEDSAVYLCASSLISGLTPYGYTFGSGTRLTVV.